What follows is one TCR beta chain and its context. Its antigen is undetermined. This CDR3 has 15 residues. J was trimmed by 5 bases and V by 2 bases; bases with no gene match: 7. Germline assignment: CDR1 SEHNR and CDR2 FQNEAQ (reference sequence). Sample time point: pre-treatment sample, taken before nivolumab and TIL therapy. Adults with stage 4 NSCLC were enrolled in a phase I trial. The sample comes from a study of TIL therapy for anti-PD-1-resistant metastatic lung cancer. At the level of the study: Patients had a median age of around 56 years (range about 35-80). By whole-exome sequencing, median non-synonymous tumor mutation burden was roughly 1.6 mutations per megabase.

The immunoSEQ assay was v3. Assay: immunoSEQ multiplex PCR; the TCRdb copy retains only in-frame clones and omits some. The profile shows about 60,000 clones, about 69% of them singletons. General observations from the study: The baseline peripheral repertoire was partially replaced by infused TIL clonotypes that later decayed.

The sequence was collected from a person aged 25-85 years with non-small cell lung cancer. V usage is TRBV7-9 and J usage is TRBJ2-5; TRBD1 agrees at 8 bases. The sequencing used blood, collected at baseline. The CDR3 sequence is CASSLSQGAGETQYF. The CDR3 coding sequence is TGTGCCAGCAGCTTATCCCAGGGGGCGGGGGAGACCCAGTACTTC.